A selection of T cell receptor beta chains follows, all from one sample in a study of early stage breast cancer tumors. Clones were read by immunoSEQ multiplex PCR, and TCRdb kept only the in-frame ones, dropping some. The top ten hold around 6.7% of the sample, which has 39,000 or so clones, approximately 78% seen once. Sequencing was performed on blood. The receptors shown here come from a person in their fifties with breast cancer. CDR3s include the opening cysteine and the closing phenylalanine or tryptophan. D genes are given only for firm matches. Not every row has a clone size; where given, it reads once, few, many or a size class.

size: .
V: TRBV19
J: TRBJ2-3
D: .
CDR3: CASSMGRAGTDTQYF
DNA: TGTGCCAGTAGTATGGGCAGGGCCGGCACAGATACGCAGTATTTT

size: .
V: TRBV5-4
J: TRBJ2-3
D: TRBD2
CDR3: CASSLGSGSTDTQYF
DNA: TGTGCCAGCAGCTTAGGTAGCGGGAGCACAGATACGCAGTATTTT

size: .
V: TRBV7-9
J: TRBJ1-3
D: .
CDR3: CASSLGQNTIYF
DNA: TGTGCCAGCAGCTTAGGACAAAACACCATATATTTT

size: .
V: TRBV27
J: TRBJ1-2
D: TRBD1
CDR3: CASSSRQGNYGYTF
DNA: TGTGCCAGCAGCTCCCGACAGGGTAACTATGGCTACACCTTC

size: .
V: TRBV2
J: TRBJ2-6
D: TRBD1
CDR3: CASSTSRDRSGANVLTF
DNA: TGTGCCAGCAGTACGTCCCGGGACAGGTCTGGGGCCAACGTCCTGACTTTC

size: once
V: TRBV5-1
J: TRBJ2-5
D: TRBD1
CDR3: CASSSEQGYHF
DNA: TGCGCCAGCAGCTCCGAACAGGGGTACCACTTC

size: .
V: TRBV7-4
J: TRBJ2-5
D: .
CDR3: CASSRRDTSRSGETQYF
DNA: TGTGCCAGCAGCCGACGTGATACTAGCAGGTCGGGGGAGACCCAGTACTTC

size: few
V: TRBV5-1
J: TRBJ2-1
D: TRBD2
CDR3: CASSLRSGGGNEQFF
DNA: TGCGCCAGCAGCTTGAGGTCGGGGGGGGGCAATGAGCAGTTCTTC

size: .
V: TRBV2
J: TRBJ2-3
D: .
CDR3: CASSEGLTTDTQYF
DNA: TGTGCCAGCAGTGAGGGGCTAACCACAGATACGCAGTATTTT

size: .
V: TRBV9
J: TRBJ1-2
D: .
CDR3: CASSVDIRGGYGYTF
DNA: TGTGCCAGCAGCGTAGATATCAGGGGCGGCTATGGCTACACCTTC

size: .
V: TRBV9
J: TRBJ2-3
D: .
CDR3: CASSVRGDTQYF
DNA: TGTGCCAGCAGCGTACGAGGGGATACGCAGTATTTT

size: .
V: TRBV4-3
J: TRBJ2-1
D: TRBD1
CDR3: CASSQGQGASSYNEQFF
DNA: TGCGCCAGCAGCCAAGGACAGGGGGCGAGCTCCTACAATGAGCAGTTCTTC

size: few
V: TRBV21-1
J: TRBJ1-2
D: .
CDR3: CASSPRDRVGYGYTF
DNA: TGTGCCAGCAGCCCCCGGGACAGGGTCGGCTATGGCTACACCTTC

size: .
V: TRBV7-2
J: TRBJ2-7
D: TRBD2
CDR3: CASSFTSGAGLEQYF
DNA: TGTGCCAGCAGCTTTACTAGCGGGGCCGGTTTAGAGCAGTACTTC

size: .
V: TRBV5-1
J: TRBJ2-5
D: TRBD2
CDR3: CASSLWAGGLGETQYF
DNA: TGCGCCAGCAGCTTGTGGGCGGGGGGCCTGGGAGAGACCCAGTACTTC

size: few
V: TRBV19
J: TRBJ2-2
D: TRBD1
CDR3: CASRTGTLGELFF
DNA: TGTGCCAGTAGGACAGGGACCTTAGGGGAGCTGTTTTTT

size: .
V: TRBV6-1
J: TRBJ2-4
D: TRBD2
CDR3: CASSEATSGGASAKNIQYF
DNA: TGTGCCAGCAGTGAAGCGACTAGCGGGGGGGCCAGTGCCAAAAACATTCAGTACTTC

size: .
V: TRBV7-2
J: TRBJ1-4
D: .
CDR3: CASSPGQSNEKLFF
DNA: TGTGCCAGCAGCCCTGGACAGAGTAATGAAAAACTGTTTTTT

size: .
V: TRBV10-3
J: TRBJ2-3
D: .
CDR3: CAIKAGRTDTQYF
DNA: TGTGCCATCAAGGCGGGACGCACAGATACGCAGTATTTT

size: .
V: TRBV5-1
J: TRBJ1-1
D: .
CDR3: CASSEGLLNTEAFF
DNA: TGCGCCAGCAGCGAGGGACTCCTGAACACTGAAGCTTTCTTT

size: .
V: TRBV6-1
J: TRBJ2-1
D: TRBD2
CDR3: CASIRLGGGAQEQFF
DNA: TGTGCCAGCATACGTCTCGGCGGGGGGGCCCAGGAGCAGTTCTTC

size: .
V: TRBV7-2
J: TRBJ2-5
D: TRBD2
CDR3: CASSWKRGQETQYF
DNA: TGTGCCAGCAGCTGGAAGCGGGGGCAAGAGACCCAGTACTTC

size: once
V: TRBV5-6
J: TRBJ2-1
D: .
CDR3: CASSSPPGRTNEQFF
DNA: TGTGCCAGCAGCTCGCCTCCGGGAAGGACGAATGAGCAGTTCTTC

size: few
V: TRBV25-1
J: TRBJ1-1
D: .
CDR3: CASSVNRAIGTEAFF
DNA: TGTGCCAGCAGTGTTAACAGGGCAATAGGCACTGAAGCTTTCTTT

size: .
V: TRBV5-1
J: TRBJ2-7
D: TRBD1
CDR3: CASSWGDRVIYEQYF
DNA: TGCGCCAGCAGCTGGGGGGACAGGGTAATCTACGAGCAGTACTTC

size: .
V: TRBV7-8
J: TRBJ1-3
D: TRBD1
CDR3: CASSLATGSANTIYF
DNA: TGTGCCAGCAGCTTGGCGACAGGGTCGGCAAACACCATATATTTT

size: .
V: TRBV10-3
J: TRBJ2-3
D: TRBD1
CDR3: CAITGDRVRTDTQYF
DNA: TGTGCCATCACTGGGGACAGGGTGAGGACAGATACGCAGTATTTT

size: .
V: TRBV29-1
J: TRBJ2-6
D: .
CDR3: CSVEELTGVTYGGANVLTF
DNA: TGCAGCGTTGAAGAATTAACAGGCGTGACTTATGGGGGGGCCAACGTCCTGACTTTC

size: .
V: TRBV2
J: TRBJ1-5
D: TRBD1
CDR3: CASSVETGGYQPQHF
DNA: TGTGCCAGCAGTGTTGAGACAGGGGGTTATCAGCCCCAGCATTTT

size: .
V: TRBV11-3
J: TRBJ2-7
D: .
CDR3: CASSLDLAGYEQYF
DNA: TGTGCCAGCAGCTTAGATCTGGCGGGGTACGAGCAGTACTTC

size: .
V: TRBV18
J: TRBJ2-3
D: TRBD2
CDR3: CASSPGTSGASTDTQYF
DNA: TGTGCCAGCTCACCCGGGACTAGCGGGGCTAGCACAGATACGCAGTATTTT

size: .
V: TRBV19
J: TRBJ2-7
D: .
CDR3: CASSIAGINEQYF
DNA: TGTGCCAGTAGTATCGCCGGGATCAACGAGCAGTACTTC

size: .
V: TRBV7-8
J: TRBJ1-2
D: TRBD1
CDR3: CASSGTGWRYTF
DNA: TGTGCCAGCAGTGGGACAGGGTGGCGCTACACCTTC

size: .
V: TRBV29-1
J: TRBJ2-3
D: TRBD2
CDR3: CSVEGREGHTQYF
DNA: TGCAGCGTTGAAGGACGGGAGGGGCATACGCAGTATTTT

size: .
V: TRBV7-6
J: TRBJ2-1
D: .
CDR3: CASSPITRDEQFF
DNA: TGTGCCAGCAGCCCCATTACCCGGGATGAGCAGTTCTTC

size: .
V: TRBV18
J: TRBJ1-1
D: TRBD1
CDR3: CASSRQGVTEAFF
DNA: TGTGCCAGCTCTCGACAGGGGGTAACTGAAGCTTTCTTT

size: .
V: TRBV14
J: TRBJ1-2
D: TRBD1
CDR3: CASSPGTGNGYTF
DNA: TGTGCCAGCAGCCCCGGGACAGGGAATGGCTACACCTTC

size: .
V: TRBV19
J: TRBJ1-1
D: TRBD1
CDR3: CASSILLAGQGGTEAFF
DNA: TGTGCCAGTAGTATCCTCCTAGCGGGACAGGGGGGGACTGAAGCTTTCTTT

size: few
V: TRBV4-2
J: TRBJ1-2
D: TRBD1
CDR3: CASSREGTAQGGGYTF
DNA: TGTGCCAGCAGCCGTGAGGGGACAGCTCAAGGGGGTGGCTACACCTTC

size: few
V: TRBV2
J: TRBJ1-4
D: .
CDR3: CASSASKAPNEKLFF
DNA: TGTGCCAGCAGTGCCTCGAAAGCGCCTAATGAAAAACTGTTTTTT

size: .
V: TRBV19
J: TRBJ1-2
D: TRBD1
CDR3: CASSPSNTGGYGYTF
DNA: TGTGCCAGTAGCCCTTCAAATACAGGGGGCTATGGCTACACCTTC

size: .
V: TRBV29-1
J: TRBJ2-1
D: TRBD2
CDR3: CSVAGSGGNIRNEQFF
DNA: TGCAGCGTCGCCGGCAGCGGGGGGAATATTCGAAATGAGCAGTTCTTC

size: .
V: TRBV29-1
J: TRBJ2-1
D: TRBD1
CDR3: CSVGQGNINEQFF
DNA: TGCAGCGTGGGACAGGGGAATATCAATGAGCAGTTCTTC

size: .
V: TRBV11-2
J: TRBJ2-7
D: TRBD2
CDR3: CASSLAVVGLAGVRNEQYF
DNA: TGTGCCAGCAGCTTAGCGGTTGTGGGCCTAGCGGGAGTAAGAAACGAGCAGTACTTC

size: few
V: TRBV7-9
J: TRBJ1-1
D: .
CDR3: CASRDRGGAKNTEAFF
DNA: TGTGCCAGCAGGGATCGTGGGGGGGCGAAGAACACTGAAGCTTTCTTT